What follows is one TCR beta chain and its context. The table came from immunoSEQ multiplex PCR; TCRdb's copy has only in-frame clones and leaves some out. There are nearly 350,000 clones in the sample; around 87% occur only once, and just under 6.5% lies in the top ten. The data are from a study of blood T cell repertoires in COVID-19. Study-wide context: Samples taken during acute and convalescent COVID-19 were collected in the United States, Italy and Spain. PBMCs, B-cell-depleted T cells, or T cells were the source of the cDNA or gDNA that made up the material.

Germline lookup yields CDR1 GTSNPN and CDR2 SVGIG (reference sequence). The V end lost 1 base, the J end lost 5 bases, and 15 bases lay between the germline ends. The CDR3 extends over 14 amino acids. Enrolment of Seattle patients took place during active infection, and they were followed longitudinally. Source material: peripheral blood. The rearrangement uses TRBV30 and TRBJ2-7; tentative D call: TRBD2 (5 bases). The sequence came from a woman aged 45-59 years with COVID-19, enrolled during active disease. The CDR3 DNA reads TGTGCCTGGAGTGGAGGGTTAGCGACCCACGAGCAGTACTTC. Protein sequence: CAWSGGLATHEQYF.